A single sample gave rise to the 20 T cell receptor beta chains below, sequenced in a study of PD-L1 blockade in urothelial cancer. TCRdb's table, derived via immunoSEQ multiplex PCR, lists solely in-frame clones and lacks some. The sample lists 100,000 to 150,000 clones, about 82% occurring once. Indicated time point: peripheral blood 6 weeks after treatment start. The sequenced sample was PBMCs, obtained around atezolizumab (anti-PD-L1) treatment. The receptor set was obtained from a man over 45 with urothelial cancer.

The rearrangement uses TRBV10-3 and TRBJ2-7; 10 bases fit TRBD2. The junction had 2 bases not matched to a gene; V was cut back by 9 bases and J by 0 bases. From germline, CDR1 is ENHRY and CDR2 SYGVKD. The CDR3 runs 13 residues. Here the CDR3 reads CAIGTSVSYEQYF. The CDR3 DNA follows: TGTGCCATAGGGACTAGCGTCTCCTACGAGCAGTACTTC.

The chain has TRBV2 and TRBJ2-7, with TRBD1 matching over 10 bases. The CDR3 has 14 amino acids. V trimming: 6 bases; J trimming: 5 bases; junction bases outside the gene matches: 7. Germline lookup yields CDR1 SNHLY and CDR2 FYNNEI. Here the CDR3 reads CASRADRGLDEQYF. As DNA, the CDR3 is TGTGCCAGCAGAGCCGACAGGGGGCTCGACGAGCAGTACTTC. Complete variable domain (other parts from reference TRBV2 and TRBJ2-7): EPEVTQTPSHQVTQMGQEVILRCVPISNHLYFYWYRQILGQKVEFLVSFYNNEISEKSEIFDDQFSVERPDGSNFTLKIRSTKLEDSAMYFCASRADRGLDEQYFGPGTRLTVT.

The chain joins TRBV5-1 to TRBJ1-4; no clear D gene. Germline V gene data show CDR1 as SGHRS and CDR2 as YFSETQ. Between the trimmed V and J ends, which lost 2 bases and 7 bases, there was a span of 15 bases. This CDR3 is built from 15 residues. The CDR3 DNA sequence: TGCGCCAGCAGCTTCCGGCCGAACCGGGGTGAAAAACTGTTTTTT. As protein: CASSFRPNRGEKLFF.

The chain uses TRBV9 and TRBJ1-6; D perhaps matches TRBD1 (5 bases). CDR3 length equals 14 residues. Germline CDR1 and CDR2: SGDLS and YYNGEE. V was cut by 3 bases and J by 4 bases, with 8 bases left in between. DNA of the CDR3: TGTGCCAGCAGCGGCGGGGCATATAATTCACCCCTCCACTTT. Translated: CASSGGAYNSPLHF.

V is TRBV7-9 and J is TRBJ2-1; possible D gene TRBD2, 7 bases. The CDR3 length is 14 residues. From germline, CDR1 is SEHNR and CDR2 FQNEAQ (reference sequence). V shed 2 bases and J shed 9 bases, with 14 bases lying between them. The CDR3 protein is CASSLNGGGGEQFF. In nucleotides, the CDR3 is TGTGCCAGCAGCTTAAATGGGGGCGGGGGTGAGCAGTTCTTC.

The chain is built from TRBV19 and TRBJ2-4; 9 bases align to TRBD2. CDR1 is LNHDA, CDR2 SQIVND, per germline (reference sequence). This CDR3 is 16 amino acids long. V lost 4 bases to trimming and J lost 0 bases; unmatched junction nucleotides: 4. The CDR3 spells CASSSGRALAKNIQYF. The CDR3 DNA sequence: TGTGCCAGTAGTAGCGGGAGGGCCCTAGCCAAAAACATTCAGTACTTC.

This clone was detected a few times. The chain joins TRBV6-1 to TRBJ1-3; D is unclear. Per germline, CDR1 MNHNS and CDR2 SASEGT. V was pared by 2 bases and J by 4 bases, with 15 bases between. The CDR3 totals 16 residues. The DNA of the CDR3 is TGTGCCAGCAGTGAAACCGAACCGGGGTCAGGAAACACCATATATTTT. As protein: CASSETEPGSGNTIYF.

The chain joins TRBV9 to TRBJ1-1, with D maybe TRBD1 (5 bases). The V gene lost 6 bases and the J gene lost 1 base, with 16 bases spanning the gap. In germline, CDR1 is SGDLS, CDR2 YYNGEE. The CDR3 sequence is 15 residues long. CDR3 loop: CASNPGGRANTEAFF. CDR3 DNA: TGTGCCAGCAACCCTGGGGGGAGGGCGAACACTGAAGCTTTCTTT.

The rearrangement joins TRBV7-3 to TRBJ2-1, with 10 bases fitting TRBD2. Germline V gene lookup returns CDR1 SGHTA and CDR2 FQGTGA. The CDR3 contains 17 residues. Trimming at V came to 1 base and at J to 0 bases, leaving 3 bases not matched to a gene. The CDR3 coding sequence is TGTGCCAGCAGCTTAAGGGCTAGCGGGAGCTCCTACAATGAGCAGTTCTTC. This translates into CASSLRASGSSYNEQFF. The variable domain in full, with the rest retrieved from reference TRBV7-3 and TRBJ2-1, is GAGVSQTPSNKVTEKGKYVELRCDPISGHTALYWYRQSLGQGPEFLIYFQGTGAADDSGLPNDRFFAVRPEGSVSTLKIQRTERGDSAVYLCASSLRASGSSYNEQFFGPGTRLTVL.

This clone was recorded only once. The V and J genes are TRBV6-6 and TRBJ1-5; 9 bases align to TRBD1. The CDR3 spans 15 residues. With V trimmed by 2 bases and J by 4 bases, 3 bases remained unmatched. Per germline, CDR1 MNHNY and CDR2 SVGAGI (reference sequence). The CDR3 coding sequence is TGTGCCAGCAGTTACCCTGGACAGGGGAATCAGCCCCAGCATTTT. It encodes CASSYPGQGNQPQHF.

The chain employs TRBV27 and TRBJ2-7, with TRBD2 matching over 10 bases. This CDR3 is built from 16 residues. V dropped 5 bases and J dropped 3; count of bases not matched to a gene: 10. Germline V lookup: CDR1 MNHEY, CDR2 SMNVEV (reference sequence). CDR3 DNA sequence: TGTGCCAGCAGTCCAGGCTCGGGACTAGCGTTCTACGAGCAGTACTTC. Protein product: CASSPGSGLAFYEQYF.

CDR3 in amino acids: CASSPARGRGSPLHF. The CDR3 DNA reads as TGTGCCAGCAGCCCAGCCAGGGGGCGAGGGTCACCCCTCCACTTT. The chain has TRBV9 and TRBJ1-6, with 8 bases matching TRBD1. Germline assignment: CDR1 SGDLS and CDR2 YYNGEE. The J segment lost 10 bases and the V segment lost 4 bases, leaving 10 bases of the junction unmatched. The CDR3 consists of 15 residues.

In this sample, this clone turned up once. The chain recombines TRBV11-2 with TRBJ2-7, with D possibly being TRBD1 (5 bases). The germline V gene has CDR1 SGHAT and CDR2 FQNNGV. V was trimmed by 5 bases and J by 1 base, leaving 12 bases between them. This CDR3 has 14 amino acids. CDR3: CASSPRAVSYEQYF. The CDR3 DNA reads TGTGCCAGCAGCCCCAGGGCCGTGTCCTACGAGCAGTACTTC.

The chain uses TRBV7-9 and TRBJ2-1; 11 nucleotides match TRBD2. From germline, CDR1 is SEHNR and CDR2 FQNEAQ (reference sequence). Trimming at V came to 4 bases and at J to 5 bases, leaving 10 bases not matched to a gene. The CDR3 sequence is 17 residues long. The DNA of the CDR3 is TGTGCCAGCAGCTCCTGGACTAGCGGGCCAAGAGACAATGAGCAGTTCTTC. Protein: CASSSWTSGPRDNEQFF.

For the CDR3, the DNA is TGTGCCAGTAGTATCCAGGGGGCGCAGGACATTCAGTACTTC. This translates into CASSIQGAQDIQYF. The rearrangement joins TRBV19 to TRBJ2-4, with 8 nucleotides matching TRBD1. The J segment lost 8 bases and the V segment lost 3 bases, leaving 6 bases of the junction unmatched. CDR1 LNHDA and CDR2 SQIVND come from the germline V gene (reference sequence). This CDR3 has 14 residues.

The chain couples TRBV5-1 to TRBJ2-7; 7 bases line up with TRBD1. Germline lookup yields CDR1 SGHRS and CDR2 YFSETQ. The CDR3 totals 14 residues. The V gene end was trimmed by 4 bases and the J gene end by 4 bases; junction bases not matched to a gene: 8. CDR3 nucleotides: TGCGCCAGCAGCGCACAGGGGACCGTGTACGAGCAGTACTTC. This encodes CASSAQGTVYEQYF.

The table lists this clone with a count of one. The chain carries TRBV18 and TRBJ1-5, with 7 bases fitting TRBD1. The CDR3 loop spans 15 amino acids. CDR1 and CDR2 from the germline V gene are KGHSH and LQKENI. V lost 6 bases to trimming and J lost 2 bases; unmatched junction nucleotides: 7. This CDR3 reads CASSPTGQGNQPQHF. The CDR3 nucleotides read TGTGCCAGCTCCCCAACCGGACAGGGCAATCAGCCCCAGCATTTT.

This chain connects TRBV28 to TRBJ2-1, with 7 bases matching TRBD1. The V gene end was trimmed by 2 bases and the J gene end by 6 bases; junction bases not matched to a gene: 7. The CDR3 is made up of 15 amino acids. Germline CDR1 is MDHEN and CDR2 is SYDVKM. The CDR3 coding sequence is TGTGCCAGCAGTTTACCCGACAGGGCAGTCAATGAGCAGTTCTTC. Translation: CASSLPDRAVNEQFF.

This chain joins TRBV30 and TRBJ2-3; perhaps TRBD2 as D (6 bases). This CDR3 region has 14 residues. Trimming removed 3 bases at V and 6 bases at J, with 16 bases between. Germline V gives CDR1 GTSNPN, CDR2 SVGIG (reference sequence). CDR3 sequence: CAWRISGGGDTQYF. DNA for the CDR3: TGTGCCTGGAGAATCTCGGGTGGAGGGGATACGCAGTATTTT.

The genes are TRBV15 and TRBJ1-2; no reliable D call. Trimming shortened V by 0 bases and J by 7 bases, and 9 bases separated the two germline ends. The germline gives CDR1 LNHNV, CDR2 YYDKDF (reference sequence). The CDR3 length is 13 residues. For the CDR3, the DNA is TGTGCCACCAGCAGAGATGCGATCGGTGGCTACACCTTC. This codes for CATSRDAIGGYTF.